These 4 T cell receptor beta chains share one sample of origin, sequenced in a study of cytomegalovirus exposure and HLA in healthy donors. Sequencing was performed with immunoSEQ multiplex PCR; in TCRdb, only in-frame clones are kept and a portion is missing. The table shows about 57,000 clones, with about 89% occurring only once. What was sequenced was PBMCs. These receptors all come from a woman younger than 35 in good health and CMV-seronegative.

Of note for this clone: The junction departs from germline at one end; a sequencing error may be responsible. The CDR3 loop reads CASSEVGRGPYEQYF. The CDR3 DNA follows: TGTGCCAGCAGCGAAGTAGGCAGGGGTCCCTACGAGCAGTACTTC. J is TRBJ2-7 and V is TRBV6-1; TRBD1 might be the D (6 bases). This CDR3 spans 15 amino acids. The germline CDR1 and CDR2 sequences are MNHNS and SASEGT.

The genes are TRBV7-6 and TRBJ1-1; D uncertain. V lost 5 bases to trimming and J lost 2 bases, with 15 bases between them. CDR3 length equals 15 residues. CDR1 and CDR2 (germline): SGHVS, FNYEAQ. CDR3 region: CASSRAHRVNTEAFF. In DNA, the CDR3 is TGTGCCAGCAGCCGTGCCCACAGAGTCAACACTGAAGCTTTCTTT.

DNA of the CDR3: TGTGCCAGTAGTATCAGCACAGGACAGGGAAATCAGCCCCAGCATTTT. This sequence encodes CASSISTGQGNQPQHF. The gene calls are TRBV19 and TRBJ1-5, with TRBD1 matching 8 bases. CDR3 length equals 16 residues. Germline CDR1 reads LNHDA; CDR2 reads SQIVND (reference sequence). V shed 3 bases, J shed 4 bases, and the junction held 8 bases outside the gene matches. The entire variable domain, with the rest obtained from reference TRBV19 and TRBJ1-5, is as follows: DGGITQSPKYLFRKEGQNVTLSCEQNLNHDAMYWYRQDPGQGLRLIYYSQIVNDFQKGDIAEGYSVSREKKESFPLTVTSAQKNPTAFYLCASSISTGQGNQPQHFGDGTRLSIL.

V is TRBV5-5 and J is TRBJ1-2; D is perhaps TRBD1 (6 bases). The CDR3 is 17 amino acids. Trimming stripped 0 bases from V and 0 bases from J, with 15 bases between. CDR1 is SGHKS, CDR2 YYEKEE, per germline (reference sequence). The CDR3 sequence is CASSLGAAQGANYGYTF. The CDR3 bases are TGTGCCAGCAGCTTGGGAGCGGCACAGGGAGCTAACTATGGCTACACCTTC.